Listed below are T cell receptor beta chains from one sample, sequenced in a study of T cell repertoires in cytomegalovirus infection. TCRdb passed the reads through MiXCR, listing each CDR3 protein once. The sample has 750,000 to 950,000 distinct CDR3 sequences, 25% to 30% seen once. Antigens of these TCRs are unknown. Sequenced material: cultured CD8+ T cells from PBMCs, taken from culture after CMV antigen stimulation. These receptor sequences come from a human donor in good health (CMV status not recorded). Some clones in this sample may be carry-over from other donors' samples. Both conserved end residues are part of each CDR3. A D gene is named only where the DNA matches it firmly. Some rows have no size entry. The others give once, few or many, or a class for an expanded clone.

d_call	v_call	j_call	clone_size	cdr3_nt	cdr3_aa
.	TRBV7-2	TRBJ2-3	many	TGTGCCAGCGGGTTCGGAGATACGCAGTATTTT	CASGFGDTQYF
TRBD2	TRBV4-3	TRBJ2-1	few	TGCGCCAGCAGCCAAGATGGCAGCGGGGGGGCGAGAAATGAGCAGTTCTTC	CASSQDGSGGARNEQFF
.	TRBV7-8	TRBJ1-4	many	TGTGCCAGCAGCCCTGACGGCCTTAATGAAAAACTGTTTTTT	CASSPDGLNEKLFF
TRBD1	TRBV24-1	TRBJ1-1	.	TGTGCCACCAGTGATGCGACAGGGGTTGAAGCTTTCTTT	CATSDATGVEAFF
.	TRBV12-3/TRBV12-4	TRBJ2-7	few	TGTGCCAGCAGTCCGAATAAGTACGAGCAGTACTTC	CASSPNKYEQYF
.	TRBV27	TRBJ2-7	.	TGTGCCAGCAGTTTCGGAGCAGGGTTCTCCTACGAGCAGTACTTC	CASSFGAGFSYEQYF
.	TRBV27	TRBJ2-1	many	TGTGCCAGCAGCTTAGTGGCCGGGAGCTCCTACAATGAGCAGTTCTTC	CASSLVAGSSYNEQFF
.	TRBV6-2/TRBV6-3	TRBJ2-2	.	TGTGCCAGCAGTTACGCGGGTGGGACTGGGGAGCTGTTTTTT	CASSYAGGTGELFF
.	TRBV20-1	TRBJ2-1	few	TGCAGTGCTTTGGCCCGGGACACCTACAATGAGCAGTTCTTC	CSALARDTYNEQFF
.	TRBV12-3/TRBV12-4	TRBJ1-4	few	TGTGCCAGCAGTTTGCAAGGGTTTGAAAAACTGTTTTTT	CASSLQGFEKLFF
.	TRBV12-3/TRBV12-4	TRBJ1-2	once	TGTGCCAGCACCCCGGGCCGTCCCGGTACCTATGGCTACACCTTC	CASTPGRPGTYGYTF
.	TRBV10-2	TRBJ2-7	few	TGCGCCAGCAGTGAGTATAGGGTCCACGAGCAGTACTTC	CASSEYRVHEQYF
.	TRBV7-2	TRBJ2-2	many	TGTGCCAGCAGCTTGCAGGACGGGGAGCTGTTTTTT	CASSLQDGELFF
.	TRBV7-9	TRBJ1-3	.	TGTGCCAGCAGCGTAAGGTCGGGCTCTGGAAACACCATATATTTT	CASSVRSGSGNTIYF
TRBD1	TRBV7-2	TRBJ2-1	many	TGTGCCAGCAGCTTAAGGACAGGCAATGAGCAGTTCTTC	CASSLRTGNEQFF
.	TRBV7-9	TRBJ2-7	many	TGTGCCAGCAGCCTAAACTACGAGCAGTACTTC	CASSLNYEQYF
TRBD2	TRBV7-2	TRBJ2-3	.	TGTGCCAGCAGCAAGAGCGGGGGGAGCACAGATACGCAGTATTTT	CASSKSGGSTDTQYF
.	TRBV27	TRBJ1-5	.	TGTGCCAGCAGCCTCTCGAGAAGTCAGCCCCAGCATTTT	CASSLSRSQPQHF
.	TRBV12-3/TRBV12-4	TRBJ1-2	few	TGTGCCAGCAGTAGGGACGGTGGCTACACCTTC	CASSRDGGYTF
TRBD2	TRBV20-1	TRBJ2-3	.	TGCAGTGCTCCCGACTTTAGCGGGGGGGCAGATACGCAGTATTTT	CSAPDFSGGADTQYF
TRBD2	TRBV5-4	TRBJ2-1	few	TGTGCCAGCAGCCTCCCCCTGACTAGCGGGGGGCCACACCTCTACGACAATGAGCAGTTCTTC	CASSLPLTSGGPHLYDNEQFF
TRBD1	TRBV7-2	TRBJ1-3	few	TGTGCCAGCAGCTTAGCGCCGATTACACAGGGGGCAGTTGGAAACACCATATATTTT	CASSLAPITQGAVGNTIYF
.	TRBV6-6	TRBJ1-1	few	TGTGCCAGCAACGGCGCTTGGGGGGTGAACACTGAAGCTTTCTTT	CASNGAWGVNTEAFF
TRBD1	TRBV20-1	TRBJ2-1	.	TGCAGTGCTCCGTTTTTCCCGGGACAGGGTGTATACAATGAGCAGTTCTTC	CSAPFFPGQGVYNEQFF
.	TRBV6-1	TRBJ1-2	.	TGTGCCAGCCTTAGTCGGGCGCCAGATGACTATGGCTACACCTTC	CASLSRAPDDYGYTF
.	TRBV6-1	TRBJ1-1	many	TGTGCCAGCAGTGAAGCGCGTCAGGGGCGGATATTAGGGACTGAAGCTTTCTTT	CASSEARQGRILGTEAFF
TRBD1	TRBV6-6	TRBJ1-2	many	TGTGCCAGCAGTTCTAGGGACAGGGATGACTATGGCTACACCTTC	CASSSRDRDDYGYTF
TRBD1	TRBV9	TRBJ2-7	.	TGTGCCAGCAGCACGGGACAGGGGGCCGCCCTCTACGAGCAGTACTTC	CASSTGQGAALYEQYF
.	TRBV6-2/TRBV6-3	TRBJ1-3	once	TGTGCCAGCAGTGCGACAAGCTCTGGAAACACCATATATTTT	CASSATSSGNTIYF
.	TRBV4-2	TRBJ1-3	.	TGTGCCAGCAGCCAAGAAAGCGGATGGGTCTCCTCGGGAAACACCATATATTTT	CASSQESGWVSSGNTIYF
.	TRBV6-1	TRBJ2-2	few	TGTGCCAGCAGTATTTCGGTCGGGGAGCTGTTTTTT	CASSISVGELFF
.	TRBV4-1	TRBJ1-1	.	TGCGCCAGCAGCCAAGCGGGGTCCCTACCGAACACTGAAGCTTTCTTT	CASSQAGSLPNTEAFF
.	TRBV11-3	TRBJ2-3	many	TGTGCCAGCAGCTTATGGGCGAGCGGGGATACGCAGTATTTT	CASSLWASGDTQYF
.	TRBV15	TRBJ2-2	once	TGTGCCACCCTCGAGAACACCGGGGAGCTGTTTTTT	CATLENTGELFF
TRBD1	TRBV7-9	TRBJ1-5	few	TGTGCCAGCAGCTTAGGTGAACTAACAGGGGAGGGCAATCAGCCCCAGCATTTT	CASSLGELTGEGNQPQHF
.	TRBV7-8	TRBJ1-5	many	TGTGCCAGCAGCTTAGGCAGCGGAAGACATCAGCCCCAGCATTTT	CASSLGSGRHQPQHF
TRBD1	TRBV11-2	TRBJ2-1	.	TGTGCCAGCAGCTTATGGGAAGGGACAGCATCTCCCAATGAGCAGTTCTTC	CASSLWEGTASPNEQFF
.	TRBV14	TRBJ1-2	few	TGTGCCAGCAGCCAAGAACGGGGGAGGGTATGGCCTTTTGGCTACACCTTC	CASSQERGRVWPFGYTF
.	TRBV6-4	TRBJ2-1	.	TGTGCCAGCAGTGAGAGGGATGGAGAGCAGTTCTTC	CASSERDGEQFF
.	TRBV27	TRBJ2-5	.	TGTGCCAGCAGTTTATCTTTGACAGACCAAGAGACCCAGTACTTC	CASSLSLTDQETQYF
.	TRBV4-1	TRBJ1-6	.	TGCGCCAGCAGCCAAAGCCGGACAAGATATAATTCACCCCTCCACTTT	CASSQSRTRYNSPLHF
.	TRBV12-3/TRBV12-4	TRBJ1-6	once	TGTGCCAGCAGTTTATGGAATGCGGATAATTCACCCCTCCACTTT	CASSLWNADNSPLHF
TRBD2	TRBV2	TRBJ2-2	.	TGTGCCAGCAGGGACATCGGGCTAGCGGGGGCCGGGTCGGGCACCGGGGAGCTGTTTTTT	CASRDIGLAGAGSGTGELFF
.	TRBV4-2	TRBJ1-5	.	TGTGCCAGCAGCCAAGAAGGGTACAATCAGCCCCAGCATTTT	CASSQEGYNQPQHF
.	TRBV6-2/TRBV6-3	TRBJ1-1	.	TGTGCCAGCAGTTACCAGACGAGCACTGAAGCTTTCTTT	CASSYQTSTEAFF
.	TRBV6-8	TRBJ2-7	.	TGTGCCAGCAGTAACGGAGATTACGAGCAGTACTTC	CASSNGDYEQYF